One and the same sample provided the 27 T cell receptor beta chains below, sequenced in a study of blood T cell repertoires in COVID-19. The data were produced by immunoSEQ multiplex PCR, yet TCRdb's version contains in-frame clones alone and is incomplete. The sample records roughly 29,000 clones, over 70% being singletons. Sequences were obtained from peripheral blood. These receptors all come from a woman aged 70-85 years with active or convalescent COVID-19.

The chain joins TRBV4-3 to TRBJ2-1, with TRBD1 matching over 8 bases. Trimming at V came to 1 base and at J to 8 bases, leaving 7 bases not matched to a gene. This CDR3 spans 15 amino acids. The germline V gene has CDR1 LGHNA and CDR2 YSLEER. CDR3 protein: CASSQAGQGYHEQFF. CDR3 nucleotides: TGCGCCAGCAGCCAAGCAGGACAGGGATACCATGAGCAGTTCTTC.

The rearrangement links TRBV19 to TRBJ1-6, with D unclear. The CDR3 has 15 amino acids. Trimming shortened V by 7 bases and J by 5 bases, and 15 bases separated the two germline ends. CDR1 is LNHDA and CDR2 is SQIVND in the germline V gene (reference sequence). The CDR3 region is CASNPSGVNNSPLHF. Here the CDR3 DNA reads TGTGCCAGTAATCCGTCCGGGGTAAATAATTCACCCCTCCACTTT.

The chain recombines TRBV11-2 with TRBJ1-2, with 8 positions matching TRBD1. This CDR3 comprises 14 residues. J lost 7 bases, V lost 0 bases, and 4 bases had no gene match. Germline V gene sequence: CDR1 SGHAT, CDR2 FQNNGV. The CDR3 DNA follows: TGTGCCAGCAGCTTAGAGACAGGGGTTATTGGCTACACCTTC. This sequence encodes CASSLETGVIGYTF.

The chain couples TRBV12-3 or TRBV12-4 to TRBJ1-5; D remains unclear. The CDR3 is 13 amino acids. V shed 3 bases and J shed 7 bases, with 10 bases lying between them. The CDR3 reads CASSFFLSQPQHF. The DNA of the CDR3 is TGTGCCAGCAGTTTTTTTTTGAGCCAGCCCCAGCATTTT.

The chain uses TRBV7-2 and TRBJ2-7; 7 nucleotides match TRBD2. Trimming removed 5 bases from V and 2 bases from J; junction bases left unmatched: 9. This CDR3 contains 15 residues. The V gene's germline CDR1 is SGHTA and CDR2 FQGNSA. The CDR3 nucleotides are TGTGCCAGCAGCCAGGAGCGGGGACCCACCTACGAGCAGTACTTC. Its protein product is CASSQERGPTYEQYF.

This clone came up a few times. The chain uses TRBV6-5 and TRBJ2-3; 9 bases fit TRBD2. From germline, CDR1 is MNHEY and CDR2 SVGAGI. The CDR3 has 14 residues. J gave up 5 bases and V 5 bases, and 5 bases lay outside the gene matches. DNA for the CDR3: TGTGCCAGCAGTATGGGACTAGCTGGAGATACGCAGTATTTT. Translated: CASSMGLAGDTQYF.

This clone has a handful of counts. The V and J genes are TRBV6-2 or TRBV6-3 and TRBJ2-3; 7 nucleotides match TRBD2. The CDR3 has 19 residues. CDR1 MNHEY and CDR2 SVGEGT come from the germline V gene. After removal of 0 bases from V and 0 bases from J, the junction contained 12 bases not matched to a gene. CDR3 nucleotides: TGTGCCAGCAGTTACTCTTGGGACTACTCTTCCCCTAGCACAGATACGCAGTATTTT. This translates into CASSYSWDYSSPSTDTQYF.

This clone has just one count. The chain uses TRBV2 and TRBJ1-4, with 8 nucleotides matching TRBD1. Germline V gives CDR1 SNHLY, CDR2 FYNNEI. V was clipped by 8 bases and J by 10 bases; unmatched bases: 12. The CDR3 has 14 amino acids. This CDR3 is CASLRTGSLGKLFF. Here the CDR3 DNA reads TGTGCCAGCCTCCGGACAGGGAGTCTTGGAAAACTGTTTTTT. The full variable domain, its missing parts supplied by reference TRBV2 and TRBJ1-4, is EPEVTQTPSHQVTQMGQEVILRCVPISNHLYFYWYRQILGQKVEFLVSFYNNEISEKSEIFDDQFSVERPDGSNFTLKIRSTKLEDSAMYFCASLRTGSLGKLFFGSGTQLSVL.

The rearrangement links TRBV28 to TRBJ1-2; 12 bases map to TRBD1. Germline CDR1 reads MDHEN; CDR2 reads SYDVKM. V dropped 7 bases and J dropped 8; count of bases not matched to a gene: 11. The CDR3 spans 15 residues. CDR3 sequence: CASKAPGTGGRGYTF. CDR3 nucleotides: TGTGCCAGCAAAGCTCCCGGGACAGGGGGCAGGGGCTACACCTTC.

J is TRBJ2-7 and V is TRBV5-6; 7 bases align to TRBD1. Germline values: CDR1 SGHDT, CDR2 YYEEEE. V trimming: 2 bases; J trimming: 3 bases; junction bases outside the gene matches: 5. The CDR3 loop spans 14 amino acids. The CDR3 bases are TGTGCCAGCAGCTTCGGACAGGTCTTCTACGAGCAGTACTTC. It yields the protein CASSFGQVFYEQYF.

CDR3: CASSQGQGGNYGYTF. The CDR3 DNA follows: TGTGCCAGCAGCCAAGGACAGGGAGGTAACTATGGCTACACCTTC. The chain recombines TRBV3-1 (or the pseudogene TRBV3-2) with TRBJ1-2, with 7 bases lining up with TRBD1. The CDR3 loop spans 15 amino acids. Trimming cost V 1 base and J 1 base; bases outside gene matches: 3. Germline lookup yields CDR1 LGHDT and CDR2 YNNKEL (reference sequence).

The J gene is TRBJ2-3, the V gene TRBV6-6, with D maybe TRBD1 (6 bases). Germline-derived CDR1 and CDR2 are MNHNY and SVGAGI (reference sequence). Trimming took 6 bases from V and 1 from J, leaving 11 bases between them. The CDR3 extends over 14 amino acids. In DNA, the CDR3 is TGTGCCAGCAGAAGGGGGTCCGGCACAGATACGCAGTATTTT. It codes for CASRRGSGTDTQYF.

The CDR3 reads CASSTRTGLAGELFF. As DNA, the CDR3 is TGTGCCAGTAGTACAAGGACAGGGCTGGCCGGGGAGCTGTTTTTT. The V call is TRBV19, the J call TRBJ2-2; 8 bases match TRBD1. The CDR3 runs to 15 residues. Germline CDR1 reads LNHDA; CDR2 reads SQIVND (reference sequence). The junction had 7 bases not matched to a gene; V was cut back by 4 bases and J by 6 bases.

The rearrangement joins TRBV6-2 or TRBV6-3 to TRBJ2-7; 8 positions agree with TRBD1. Trimming removed 0 bases from V and 1 base from J; junction bases left unmatched: 5. The CDR3 sequence is 16 residues long. Germline lookup yields CDR1 MNHEY and CDR2 SVGEGT. CDR3 sequence (DNA): TGTGCCAGCAGTTACTCGGGCGGGACAGGTTCCTACGAGCAGTACTTC. Protein sequence: CASSYSGGTGSYEQYF.

The chain couples TRBV11-3 to TRBJ2-1, with TRBD2 identical over 12 bases. V lost 5 bases to trimming and J lost 9 bases; unmatched junction nucleotides: 8. CDR1 is SGHNT and CDR2 is YENEEA in the germline V gene. The length of the CDR3 is 15 residues. CDR3 in amino acids: CASSLRLAGVSEQFF. CDR3 coding DNA: TGTGCCAGCAGCCTTAGACTAGCGGGAGTGAGTGAGCAGTTCTTC.

The chain recombines TRBV19 with TRBJ2-1; 10 positions agree with TRBD2. This CDR3 has 14 amino acids. V gave up 6 bases and J gave up 6 bases; unmatched junction bases: 5. Germline CDR1 and CDR2: LNHDA and SQIVND (reference sequence). For the CDR3, the DNA is TGTGCCAGTAGGGGGACTAGCGAGTTCAATGAGCAGTTCTTC. Protein: CASRGTSEFNEQFF.

This clone was picked up one time. J is TRBJ1-1 and V is TRBV5-1; D perhaps matches TRBD1 (5 bases). V was cut by 4 bases and J by 6 bases, with 16 bases left in between. The CDR3 contains 14 residues. Looked up from germline, CDR1 is SGHRS and CDR2 is YFSETQ. This CDR3 is CASSLGDWAPEAFF. The CDR3 region has the DNA TGCGCCAGCAGCCTGGGGGACTGGGCTCCTGAAGCTTTCTTT.

The chain combines TRBV24-1 with TRBJ1-6; TRBD1 matches at 9 bases. V shed 1 base, J shed 4 bases, and the junction held 7 bases outside the gene matches. Germline V gene sequence: CDR1 KGHDR, CDR2 SFDVKD. The length of the CDR3 is 18 residues. CDR3 protein: CATSDFGTGPHYNSPLHF. The CDR3 bases are TGTGCCACCAGTGATTTTGGGACAGGGCCTCATTATAATTCACCCCTCCACTTT.

The V call is TRBV9, the J call TRBJ1-1, with TRBD1 as a possible D gene (6 bases). The V and J ends lost 0 bases and 6 bases respectively, with 12 bases between them. CDR1 is SGDLS and CDR2 is YYNGEE in the germline V gene. The CDR3 is made up of 14 amino acids. The CDR3 reads CASSVATGIAEAFF. The CDR3 coding sequence is TGTGCCAGCAGCGTAGCAACAGGGATAGCTGAAGCTTTCTTT.

CDR3 in amino acids: CASSSQGRTEAFF. The CDR3 DNA is TGTGCCAGCAGCTCACAGGGTCGCACTGAAGCTTTCTTT. V gene TRBV7-8 combines with J gene TRBJ1-1, with a weak D call TRBD1 (6 bases). Looked up from germline, CDR1 is SGHVS and CDR2 is FQNEAQ. There are 13 residues in the CDR3. V was trimmed by 4 bases and J by 4 bases, leaving 10 bases between them. The full variable domain, with the rest looked up from reference TRBV7-8 and TRBJ1-1, is GAGVSQSPRYKVAKRGQDVALRCDPISGHVSLFWYQQALGQGPEFLTYFQNEAQLDKSGLPSDRFFAERPEGSVSTLKIQRTQQEDSAVYLCASSSQGRTEAFFGQGTRLTVV.

The chain is built from TRBV6-5 and TRBJ1-2; D might be TRBD1 (6 bases). The germline gives CDR1 MNHEY, CDR2 SVGAGI. The CDR3 totals 16 residues. V shed 0 bases and J shed 4 bases, with 15 bases lying between them. The CDR3 region is CASSYSGGSRGYGYTF. In nucleotides, the CDR3 is TGTGCCAGCAGTTACTCGGGGGGGTCCAGGGGCTATGGCTACACCTTC.

The V and J genes are TRBV7-2 and TRBJ2-7; 7 nucleotides align to TRBD2. The CDR3 contains 13 residues. Germline V CDR1 and CDR2: SGHTA, FQGNSA. The trim removed 11 bases at V and 1 base at J, leaving 8 bases unmatched. The CDR3 DNA follows: TGTGCCTCAGGGCCGGGGGGTTCCTACGAGCAGTACTTC. Translation gives CASGPGGSYEQYF.

This clone was seen a few times. CDR3 nucleotides: TGTGCCAGCAGCTTCGGAGGGGCGAGCTCTGGAAACACCATATATTTT. It encodes CASSFGGASSGNTIYF. The chain couples TRBV7-2 to TRBJ1-3; D may be TRBD1 (5 bases). CDR3 length: 16 amino acids. CDR1 and CDR2 from the germline V gene are SGHTA and FQGNSA. V lost 3 bases to trimming and J lost 0 bases, with 12 bases between them.

This chain uses TRBV18 with TRBJ2-2; D remains ambiguous. The V gene's germline CDR1 is KGHSH and CDR2 LQKENI. V dropped 2 bases and J dropped 7 bases, with 8 bases sitting between them. The CDR3 sequence is 13 residues long. CDR3 sequence (DNA): TGTGCCAGCTCACCAGTCGGTGTCGGGGAGCTGTTTTTT. Protein product: CASSPVGVGELFF.

This chain uses TRBV19 with TRBJ2-7, with D tentatively TRBD2 (5 bases). CDR1 and CDR2 from the germline V gene are LNHDA and SQIVND (reference sequence). Deletions cut 4 bases from V and 7 bases from J, with 17 bases between. The CDR3 is 14 residues long. The CDR3 DNA is TGTGCCAGTAGTACAGAACTGGGATCGGGGGAGCAGTACTTC. Translation gives CASSTELGSGEQYF. Combining the CDR3 with reference TRBV19 and TRBJ2-7 gives the whole variable domain DGGITQSPKYLFRKEGQNVTLSCEQNLNHDAMYWYRQDPGQGLRLIYYSQIVNDFQKGDIAEGYSVSREKKESFPLTVTSAQKNPTAFYLCASSTELGSGEQYFGPGTRLTVT.

V usage is TRBV3-1 (or the pseudogene TRBV3-2) and J usage is TRBJ1-3; no clear D gene. The V gene's germline CDR1 is LGHDT and CDR2 YNNKEL (reference sequence). The CDR3 length is 14 residues. V was pared by 4 bases and J by 4 bases, with 11 bases between. CDR3 loop: CASSLRVSGNTIYF. CDR3 DNA: TGTGCCAGCAGCCTGCGGGTATCGGGAAACACCATATATTTT.

This chain joins TRBV5-6 and TRBJ1-2; TRBD1 agrees at 8 bases. The V and J ends lost 6 bases and 4 bases, in that order; junction bases with no gene match: 8. This CDR3 comprises 14 residues. The germline gives CDR1 SGHDT, CDR2 YYEEEE. CDR3 DNA sequence: TGTGCCAGCACCATGGACAGGGTGGGCTATGGCTACACCTTC. Amino acid sequence: CASTMDRVGYGYTF.